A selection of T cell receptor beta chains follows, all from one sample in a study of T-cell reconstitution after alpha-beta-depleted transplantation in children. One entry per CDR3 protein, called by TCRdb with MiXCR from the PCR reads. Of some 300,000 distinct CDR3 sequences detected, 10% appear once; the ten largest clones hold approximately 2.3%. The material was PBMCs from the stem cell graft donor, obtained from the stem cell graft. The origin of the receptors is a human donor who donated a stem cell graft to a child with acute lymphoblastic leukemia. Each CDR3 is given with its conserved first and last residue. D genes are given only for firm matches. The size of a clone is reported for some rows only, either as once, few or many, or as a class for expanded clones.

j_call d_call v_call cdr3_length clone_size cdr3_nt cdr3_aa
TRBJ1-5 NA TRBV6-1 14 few TGTGCCAGCATCGAACGGGGAAGCAATCAGCCCCAGCATTTT CASIERGSNQPQHF
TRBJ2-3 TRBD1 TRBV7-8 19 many TGTGCCAGCAGCTTACTCCCCGGGACAGGGGGCGTCCGCACAGATACGCAGTATTTT CASSLLPGTGGVRTDTQYF
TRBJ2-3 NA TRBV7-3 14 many TGTGCCAGCAGCTTCCAGGGAGTGGGAGATACGCAGTATTTT CASSFQGVGDTQYF
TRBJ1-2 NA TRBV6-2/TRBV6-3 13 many TGTGCCAGCCGGGACGCCGGGGGCTATGGCTACACCTTC CASRDAGGYGYTF
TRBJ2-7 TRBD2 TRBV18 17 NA TGTGCCAGCTCACGACCCTTAGCGGGATACTCCTACAATGAGCAGTACTTC CASSRPLAGYSYNEQYF
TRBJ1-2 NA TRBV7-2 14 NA TGTGCCAGCAGCCCGGAGGGGGATGGCTATGGCTACACCTTC CASSPEGDGYGYTF
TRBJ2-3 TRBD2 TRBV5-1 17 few TGCGCCAGCAGCTTGGTCGGCGTAGCGGGAGGCTCAGATACGCAGTATTTT CASSLVGVAGGSDTQYF
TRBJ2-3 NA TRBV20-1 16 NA TGCAGTGCTAGACCGACACGGCGGGGTCGCACAGATACGCAGTATTTT CSARPTRRGRTDTQYF
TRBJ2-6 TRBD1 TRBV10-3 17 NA TGTGCCATCACCCCGGGACAGGGAAACTCTGGGGCCAACGTCCTGACTTTC CAITPGQGNSGANVLTF
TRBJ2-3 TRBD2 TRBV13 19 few TGTGCCAGCAGCTCCGGGGGAGGGCCTCCGGGGAAGTTCGCAGATACGCAGTATTTT CASSSGGGPPGKFADTQYF
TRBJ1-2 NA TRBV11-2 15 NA TGTGCCAGCAGCTCATTCGGGGGGCCCCTCTATGGCTACACCTTC CASSSFGGPLYGYTF
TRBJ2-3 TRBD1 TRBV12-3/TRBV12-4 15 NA TGTGCCAGCAGTACCGGGACAGCGGAGACAGATACGCAGTATTTT CASSTGTAETDTQYF
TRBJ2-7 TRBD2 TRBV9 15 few TGTGCCAGCAGCGTAGCCCCCGGACCGGGGGGCGAGCAGTACTTC CASSVAPGPGGEQYF
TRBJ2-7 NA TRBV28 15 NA TGTGCCAGCACTCCCGCGAGGGGGAGACCCTACGAGCAGTACTTC CASTPARGRPYEQYF
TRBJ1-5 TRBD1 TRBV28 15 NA TGTGCCAGCTACCGGGGACAGGGGAGGGATCAGCCCCAGCATTTT CASYRGQGRDQPQHF
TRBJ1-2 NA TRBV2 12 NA TGTGCCAGCAGTGGTGACGGATATGGCTACACCTTC CASSGDGYGYTF
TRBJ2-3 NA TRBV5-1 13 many TGCGCCAGCAGCTTGACAGGGCGGGATACGCAGTATTTT CASSLTGRDTQYF
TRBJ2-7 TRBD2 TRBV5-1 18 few TGCGCCAGCAGCTTCTACACTAGCGCCCGAGATCCGTCCTACGAGCAGTACTTC CASSFYTSARDPSYEQYF
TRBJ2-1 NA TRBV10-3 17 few TGTGCCATCAGTTCCCGGGGACCGGGCAGTTCCTACAATGAGCAGTTCTTC CAISSRGPGSSYNEQFF
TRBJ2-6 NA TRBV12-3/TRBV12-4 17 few TGTGCCAGCAGTTCCTCGTCAGAGCAGTGGGGCTCAAACGTCCTGACTTTC CASSSSSEQWGSNVLTF
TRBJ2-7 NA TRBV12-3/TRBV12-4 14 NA TGTGCCAGCAGTCCCCACAGGAACCCCTACGAGCAGTACTTC CASSPHRNPYEQYF
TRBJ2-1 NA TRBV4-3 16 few TGCGCCAGCAGCCAAGAGGCTGGGACCTCCTACAATGAGCAGTTCTTC CASSQEAGTSYNEQFF
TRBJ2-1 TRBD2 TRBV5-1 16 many TGCGCCAGCGCGGGACTAGCGGGAGGAGGATACAATGAGCAGTTCTTC CASAGLAGGGYNEQFF
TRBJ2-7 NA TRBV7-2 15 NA TGTGCCAGCAGAGGAAGGGGGGGAGGGCATTACGAGCAGTACTTC CASRGRGGGHYEQYF
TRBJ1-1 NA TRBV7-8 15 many TGTGCCAGCAGCTTAGTTATGGGGGTGAACACTGAAGCTTTCTTT CASSLVMGVNTEAFF
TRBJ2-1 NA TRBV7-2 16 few TGTGCCAGCAGCCCAACAGGGGGCCGGCTAGCGGGTGAGCAGTTCTTC CASSPTGGRLAGEQFF
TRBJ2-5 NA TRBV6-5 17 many TGTGCCAGCAGTTACTCGAGTGGGATAAACTATCAAGAGACCCAGTACTTC CASSYSSGINYQETQYF
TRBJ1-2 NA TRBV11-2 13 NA TGTGCCAGCAGCCCAGAGGGACGCTATGGCTACACCTTC CASSPEGRYGYTF
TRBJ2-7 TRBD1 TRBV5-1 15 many TGCGCCAGCCTAATAAACCGGGACAGAAACTACGAGCAGTACTTC CASLINRDRNYEQYF
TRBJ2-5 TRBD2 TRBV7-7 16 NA TGTGCTAGCAGCTCATACAGGACTAGTTCGGCGGAGACCCAGTACTTC CASSSYRTSSAETQYF
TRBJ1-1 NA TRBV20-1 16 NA TGCAGTGCTAGGTACAAGCGAGGTGGCATGAACACTGAAGCTTTCTTT CSARYKRGGMNTEAFF
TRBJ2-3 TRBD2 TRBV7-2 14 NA TGTGCCACCAAACCAGCGGGAGGTATAGATACGCAGTATTTT CATKPAGGIDTQYF
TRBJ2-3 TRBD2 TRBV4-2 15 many TGTGCCAGCAGCCAACTAGCGGGCGGGGTGGATACGCAGTATTTT CASSQLAGGVDTQYF
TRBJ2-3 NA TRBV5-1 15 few TGCGCCAGCAGCAAGGGAGCGACAACCACAGATACGCAGTATTTT CASSKGATTTDTQYF
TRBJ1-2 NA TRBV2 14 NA TGTGCCAGCGAAGACCTGGACACCAACTATGGCTACACCTTC CASEDLDTNYGYTF
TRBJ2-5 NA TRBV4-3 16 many TGCGCCAGCAGCCGTTCGGGGACGCGGGGAATAGAGACCCAGTACTTC CASSRSGTRGIETQYF
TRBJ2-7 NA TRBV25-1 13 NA TGTGCCAGCCGCGGGACGGCACTTTACGAGCAGTACTTC CASRGTALYEQYF
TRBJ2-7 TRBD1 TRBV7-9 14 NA TGTGCCAGCAGCCGTTGGGACAGATCCTACGAGCAGTACTTC CASSRWDRSYEQYF
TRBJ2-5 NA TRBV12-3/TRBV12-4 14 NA TGTGCCAGCAGTTTACTGCAGGGGGGAGAGACCCAGTACTTC CASSLLQGGETQYF
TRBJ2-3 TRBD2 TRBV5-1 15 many TGCGCCAGCAGCCAACCTAGCGGCGGGGCAGATACGCAGTATTTT CASSQPSGGADTQYF
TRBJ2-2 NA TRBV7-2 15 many TGTGCCAGCAGCTCCAGCTCTAGGATTACCGGGGAGCTGTTTTTT CASSSSSRITGELFF
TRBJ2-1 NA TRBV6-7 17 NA TGTGCCAGCTCCGCCGTAAACCCGGGACGCTCCTACAATGAGCAGTTCTTC CASSAVNPGRSYNEQFF
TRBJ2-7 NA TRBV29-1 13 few TGCAGCGCCTCCACGGACACTTCCTACGAGCAGTACTTC CSASTDTSYEQYF
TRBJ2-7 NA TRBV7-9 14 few TGTGCCAGCAGCTCGGGGAGAGGACAGTACGAGCAGTACTTC CASSSGRGQYEQYF
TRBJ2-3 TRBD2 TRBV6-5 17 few TGTGCCAGCAGTTATTCGGGACTAGCGGGAAGCACAGATACGCAGTATTTT CASSYSGLAGSTDTQYF